This is a list of T cell receptor beta chains from one sample in a study of radiotherapy plus CTLA-4 blockade in lung cancer. TCRdb keeps only in-frame clones here, not all; method: immunoSEQ multiplex PCR. This table has 80,000 or so clones, less than 85% appearing once. Sequencing was performed on peripheral blood, taken from a patient treated with radiotherapy plus ipilimumab. These receptors were obtained from a human donor with non-small cell lung cancer who had stable disease on radiotherapy plus ipilimumab. CDR3s include the opening cysteine and the closing phenylalanine or tryptophan. The order of the fields is J gene, V gene, clone size, CDR3 length, D gene, CDR3 DNA, CDR3 protein. D genes are given only for firm matches. Not all rows give a size; the values are once, few, many and, for expanded clones, a class.

j_call: TRBJ1-1; v_call: TRBV11-3; clone_size: .; cdr3_length: 13; d_call: .; cdr3_nt: TGTGCCAGCAGCTTACGTACGAACACTGAAGCTTTCTTT; cdr3_aa: CASSLRTNTEAFF
j_call: TRBJ1-6; v_call: TRBV30; clone_size: once; cdr3_length: 14; d_call: TRBD1; cdr3_nt: TGTGCCTGGAGGGGGACAGGCCCTAATTCACCCCTCCACTTT; cdr3_aa: CAWRGTGPNSPLHF
j_call: TRBJ1-4; v_call: TRBV7-9; clone_size: few; cdr3_length: 14; d_call: TRBD1; cdr3_nt: TGTGCCAGCAGCTTGGGACAGCGCAATGAAAAACTGTTTTTT; cdr3_aa: CASSLGQRNEKLFF
j_call: TRBJ2-3; v_call: TRBV10-1; clone_size: .; cdr3_length: 18; d_call: TRBD2; cdr3_nt: TGCGCCAGCAGTGAGTCGAGTCGTAGCGGGCCTAGCACAGATACGCAGTATTTT; cdr3_aa: CASSESSRSGPSTDTQYF
j_call: TRBJ2-1; v_call: TRBV29-1; clone_size: .; cdr3_length: 14; d_call: .; cdr3_nt: TGCAGCGTTCAAGCCCCGGACGGGAAGAATGAGCAGTTCTTC; cdr3_aa: CSVQAPDGKNEQFF
j_call: TRBJ2-3; v_call: TRBV6-6; clone_size: .; cdr3_length: 15; d_call: TRBD1; cdr3_nt: TGTGCCAGCAATCTCCGGGACAGGGGCACAGATACGCAGTATTTT; cdr3_aa: CASNLRDRGTDTQYF
j_call: TRBJ2-2; v_call: TRBV4-1; clone_size: .; cdr3_length: 14; d_call: .; cdr3_nt: TGCGCCAGCAGCCAAACGAGCGGAACCGGGGAGCTGTTTTTT; cdr3_aa: CASSQTSGTGELFF
j_call: TRBJ2-4; v_call: TRBV27; clone_size: .; cdr3_length: 18; d_call: TRBD2; cdr3_nt: TGTGCCAGCAGGGGCCCGGCTAGCGGGACTGTGGCCAAAAACATTCAGTACTTC; cdr3_aa: CASRGPASGTVAKNIQYF
j_call: TRBJ1-1; v_call: TRBV5-4; clone_size: .; cdr3_length: 15; d_call: TRBD1; cdr3_nt: TGTGCCAGCAGCTTGGCAGGGGGAACGAACACTGAAGCTTTCTTT; cdr3_aa: CASSLAGGTNTEAFF
j_call: TRBJ1-5; v_call: TRBV28; clone_size: .; cdr3_length: 17; d_call: TRBD1; cdr3_nt: TGTGCCAGCAGTTTGCTCGGGACAGGGAGGCTGGATCAGCCCCAGCATTTT; cdr3_aa: CASSLLGTGRLDQPQHF
j_call: TRBJ2-2; v_call: TRBV28; clone_size: .; cdr3_length: 14; d_call: .; cdr3_nt: TGTGCCAGCAGTGTCGACAGTGTCACCGGGGAGCTGTTTTTT; cdr3_aa: CASSVDSVTGELFF
j_call: TRBJ2-7; v_call: TRBV2; clone_size: .; cdr3_length: 15; d_call: TRBD1; cdr3_nt: TGTGCCAGCAGTCCGGACAGGCGCCACTACTACGAGCAGTACTTC; cdr3_aa: CASSPDRRHYYEQYF
j_call: TRBJ1-1; v_call: TRBV6-1; clone_size: once; cdr3_length: 14; d_call: .; cdr3_nt: TGTGCCAGCACTAGGGAGGCTAGGTTCACTGAAGCTTTCTTT; cdr3_aa: CASTREARFTEAFF
j_call: TRBJ2-7; v_call: TRBV29-1; clone_size: .; cdr3_length: 15; d_call: TRBD1; cdr3_nt: TGCAGCGTTGTGGGGTTTGGGGACAGGGGTTACGAGCAGTACTTC; cdr3_aa: CSVVGFGDRGYEQYF
j_call: TRBJ2-7; v_call: TRBV4-1; clone_size: .; cdr3_length: 16; d_call: .; cdr3_nt: TGCGCCAGCAGCCAGACCACCGGGACATTCTCCTACGAGCAGTACTTC; cdr3_aa: CASSQTTGTFSYEQYF